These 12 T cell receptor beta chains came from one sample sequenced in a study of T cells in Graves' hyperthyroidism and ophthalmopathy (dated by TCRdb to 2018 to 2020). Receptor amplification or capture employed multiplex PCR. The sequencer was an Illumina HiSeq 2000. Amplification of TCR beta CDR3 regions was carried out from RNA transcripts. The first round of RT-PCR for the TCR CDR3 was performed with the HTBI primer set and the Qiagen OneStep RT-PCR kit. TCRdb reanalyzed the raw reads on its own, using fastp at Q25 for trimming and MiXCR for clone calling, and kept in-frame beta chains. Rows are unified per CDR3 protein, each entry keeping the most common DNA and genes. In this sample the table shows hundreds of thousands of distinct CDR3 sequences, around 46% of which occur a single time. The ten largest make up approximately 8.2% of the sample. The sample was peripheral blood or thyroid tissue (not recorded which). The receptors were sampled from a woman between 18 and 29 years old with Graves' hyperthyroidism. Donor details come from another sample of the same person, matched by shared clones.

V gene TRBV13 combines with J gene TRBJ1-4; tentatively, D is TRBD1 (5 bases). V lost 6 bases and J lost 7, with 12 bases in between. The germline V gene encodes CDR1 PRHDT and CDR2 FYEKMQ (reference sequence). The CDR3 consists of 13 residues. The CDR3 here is CASRLGRGEKLFF. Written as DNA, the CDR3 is TGTGCCAGCAGACTGGGGCGAGGTGAAAAACTGTTTTTT.

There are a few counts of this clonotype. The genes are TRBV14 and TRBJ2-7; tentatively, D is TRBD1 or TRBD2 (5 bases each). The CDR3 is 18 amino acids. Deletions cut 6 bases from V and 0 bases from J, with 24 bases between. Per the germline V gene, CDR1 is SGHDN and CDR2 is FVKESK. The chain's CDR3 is CASSSQGRAARSSYEQYF. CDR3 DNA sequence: TGTGCCAGCAGTTCCCAGGGAAGAGCGGCTAGGAGCTCCTACGAGCAGTACTTC.

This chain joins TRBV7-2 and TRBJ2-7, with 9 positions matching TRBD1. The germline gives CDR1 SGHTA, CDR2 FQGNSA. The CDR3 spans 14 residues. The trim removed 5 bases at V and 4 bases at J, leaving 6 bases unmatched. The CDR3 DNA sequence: TGTGCCAGCAGCCAATGGGACAGGGATTACGAGCAGTACTTC. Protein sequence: CASSQWDRDYEQYF. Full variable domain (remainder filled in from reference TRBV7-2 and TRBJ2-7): GAGVSQSPSNKVTEKGKDVELRCDPISGHTALYWYRQSLGQGLEFLIYFQGNSAPDKSGLPSDRFSAERTGGSVSTLTIQRTQQEDSAVYLCASSQWDRDYEQYFGPGTRLTVT.

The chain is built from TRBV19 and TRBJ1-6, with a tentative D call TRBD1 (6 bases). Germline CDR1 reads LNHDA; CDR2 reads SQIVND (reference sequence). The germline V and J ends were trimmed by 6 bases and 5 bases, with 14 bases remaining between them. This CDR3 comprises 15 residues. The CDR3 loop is CASSLRDTHNSPLHF. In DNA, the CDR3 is TGTGCCAGTAGCCTGAGGGACACCCATAATTCACCCCTCCACTTT.

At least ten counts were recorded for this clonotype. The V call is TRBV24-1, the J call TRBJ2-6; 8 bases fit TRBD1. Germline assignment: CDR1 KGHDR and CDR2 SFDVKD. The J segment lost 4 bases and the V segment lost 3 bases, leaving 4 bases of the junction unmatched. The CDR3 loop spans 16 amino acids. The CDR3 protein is CATSDPRGPGANVLTF. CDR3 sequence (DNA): TGTGCCACCAGTGATCCCAGGGGGCCGGGGGCCAACGTCCTGACTTTC.

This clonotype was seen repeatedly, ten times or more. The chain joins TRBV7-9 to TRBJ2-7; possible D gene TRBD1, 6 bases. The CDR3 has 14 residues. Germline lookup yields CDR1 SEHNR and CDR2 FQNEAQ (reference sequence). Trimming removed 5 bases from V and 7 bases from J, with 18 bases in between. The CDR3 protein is CASSHEYRAGEQYF. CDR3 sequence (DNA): TGTGCCAGCAGCCACGAGTACAGGGCGGGTGAGCAGTACTTC.

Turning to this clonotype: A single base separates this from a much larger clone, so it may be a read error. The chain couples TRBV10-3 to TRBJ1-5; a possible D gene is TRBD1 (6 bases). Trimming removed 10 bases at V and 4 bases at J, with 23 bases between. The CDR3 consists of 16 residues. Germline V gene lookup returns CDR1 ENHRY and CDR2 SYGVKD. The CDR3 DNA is TGTGCCAGCGAATCTGCCAGGGGTGGCTGGAATCAGCCCCAGCATTTT. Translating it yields CASESARGGWNQPQHF.

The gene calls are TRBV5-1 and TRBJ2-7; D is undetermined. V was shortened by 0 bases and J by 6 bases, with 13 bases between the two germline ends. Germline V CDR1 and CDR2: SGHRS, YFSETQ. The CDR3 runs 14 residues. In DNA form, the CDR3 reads TGCGCCAGCAGCTTGGTAGCTGGCATAGGCGAGCAGTACTTC. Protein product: CASSLVAGIGEQYF.

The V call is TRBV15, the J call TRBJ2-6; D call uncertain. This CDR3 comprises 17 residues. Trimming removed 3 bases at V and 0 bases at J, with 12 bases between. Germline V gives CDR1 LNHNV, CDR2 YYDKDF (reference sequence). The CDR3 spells CATSSRSSVSGANVLTF. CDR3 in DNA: TGTGCCACCAGCAGTCGCTCTTCGGTCTCTGGGGCCAACGTCCTGACTTTC.

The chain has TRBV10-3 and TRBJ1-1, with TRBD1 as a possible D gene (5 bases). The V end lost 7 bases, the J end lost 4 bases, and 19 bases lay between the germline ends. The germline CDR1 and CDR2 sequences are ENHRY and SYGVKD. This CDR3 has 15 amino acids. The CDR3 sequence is CAIKGTVVSPTEAFF. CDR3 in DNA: TGTGCCATCAAGGGGACGGTCGTCTCCCCCACTGAAGCTTTCTTT.

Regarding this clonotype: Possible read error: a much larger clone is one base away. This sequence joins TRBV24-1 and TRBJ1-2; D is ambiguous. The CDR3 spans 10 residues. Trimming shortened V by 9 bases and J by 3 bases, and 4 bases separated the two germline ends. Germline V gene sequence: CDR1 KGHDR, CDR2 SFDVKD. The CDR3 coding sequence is TGTGCCACCGGGGACTATGGCTACACCTTC. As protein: CATGDYGYTF.

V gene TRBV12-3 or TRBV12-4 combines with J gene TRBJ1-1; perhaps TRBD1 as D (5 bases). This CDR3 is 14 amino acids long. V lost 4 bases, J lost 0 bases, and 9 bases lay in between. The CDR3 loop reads CASSSDTMNTEAFF. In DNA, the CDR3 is TGTGCCAGCAGTTCGGACACCATGAACACTGAAGCTTTCTTT.